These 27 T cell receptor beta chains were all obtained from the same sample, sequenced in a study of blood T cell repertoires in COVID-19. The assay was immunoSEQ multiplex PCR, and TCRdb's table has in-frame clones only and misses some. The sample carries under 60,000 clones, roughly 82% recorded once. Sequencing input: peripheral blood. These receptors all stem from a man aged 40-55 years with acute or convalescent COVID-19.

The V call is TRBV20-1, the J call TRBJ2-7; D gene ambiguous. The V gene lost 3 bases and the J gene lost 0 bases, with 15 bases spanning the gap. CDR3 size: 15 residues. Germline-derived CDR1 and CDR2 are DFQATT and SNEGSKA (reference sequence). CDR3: CSASIGPTSSYEQYF. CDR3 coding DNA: TGCAGTGCTAGTATTGGGCCTACAAGCTCCTACGAGCAGTACTTC.

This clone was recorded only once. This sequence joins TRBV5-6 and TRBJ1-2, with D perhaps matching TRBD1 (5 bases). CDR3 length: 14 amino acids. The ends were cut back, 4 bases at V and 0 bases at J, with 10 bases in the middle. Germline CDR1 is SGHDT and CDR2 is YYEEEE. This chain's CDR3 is CASSQTAANYGYTF. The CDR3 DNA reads TGTGCCAGCAGCCAGACAGCCGCTAACTATGGCTACACCTTC. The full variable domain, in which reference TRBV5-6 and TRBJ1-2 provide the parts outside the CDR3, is DAGVTQSPTHLIKTRGQQVTLRCSPKSGHDTVSWYQQALGQGPQFIFQYYEEEERQRGNFPDRFSGHQFPNYSSELNVNALLLGDSALYLCASSQTAANYGYTFGSGTRLTVV.

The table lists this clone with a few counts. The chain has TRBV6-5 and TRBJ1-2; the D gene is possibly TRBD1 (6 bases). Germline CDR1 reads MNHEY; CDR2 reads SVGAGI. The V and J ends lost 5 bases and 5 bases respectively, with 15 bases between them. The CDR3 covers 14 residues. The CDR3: CASSRNSGVYGYTF. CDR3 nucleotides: TGTGCCAGCAGTCGAAACTCAGGGGTATATGGCTACACCTTC.

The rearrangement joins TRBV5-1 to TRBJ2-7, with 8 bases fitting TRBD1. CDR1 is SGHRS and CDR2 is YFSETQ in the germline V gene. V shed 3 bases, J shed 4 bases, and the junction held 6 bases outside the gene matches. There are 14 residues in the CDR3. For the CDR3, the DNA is TGCGCCAGCAGCTATTGGACAGGGAATTACGAGCAGTACTTC. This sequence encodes CASSYWTGNYEQYF.

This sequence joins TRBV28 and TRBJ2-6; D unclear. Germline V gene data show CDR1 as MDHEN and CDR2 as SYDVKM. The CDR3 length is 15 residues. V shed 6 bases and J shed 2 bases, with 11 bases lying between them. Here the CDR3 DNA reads TGTGCCAGCAGCAGACACGCCGCTGGGGCCAACGTCCTGACTTTC. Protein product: CASSRHAAGANVLTF. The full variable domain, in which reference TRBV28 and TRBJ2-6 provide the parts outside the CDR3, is DVKVTQSSRYLVKRTGEKVFLECVQDMDHENMFWYRQDPGLGLRLIYFSYDVKMKEKGDIPEGYSVSREKKERFSLILESASTNQTSMYLCASSRHAAGANVLTFGAGSRLTVL.

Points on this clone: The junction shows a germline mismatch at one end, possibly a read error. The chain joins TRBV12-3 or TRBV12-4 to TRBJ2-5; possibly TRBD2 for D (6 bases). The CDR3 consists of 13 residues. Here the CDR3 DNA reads TGTGCCAGCAGTTTTTCGGGGGAAGATACCCAGTACTTC. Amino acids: CASSFSGEDTQYF.

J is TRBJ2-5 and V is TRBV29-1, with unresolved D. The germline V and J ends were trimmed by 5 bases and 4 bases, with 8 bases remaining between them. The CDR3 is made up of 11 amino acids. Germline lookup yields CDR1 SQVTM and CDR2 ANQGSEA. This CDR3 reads CSVSFLETQYF. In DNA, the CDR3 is TGCAGCGTTTCTTTCCTAGAGACCCAGTACTTC.

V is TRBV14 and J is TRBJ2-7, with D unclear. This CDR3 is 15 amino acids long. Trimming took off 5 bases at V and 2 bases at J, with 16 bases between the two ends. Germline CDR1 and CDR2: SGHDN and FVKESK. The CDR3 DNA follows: TGTGCCAGCAGCGTAAAGCAAAATCAAGCCTACGAGCAGTACTTC. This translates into CASSVKQNQAYEQYF.

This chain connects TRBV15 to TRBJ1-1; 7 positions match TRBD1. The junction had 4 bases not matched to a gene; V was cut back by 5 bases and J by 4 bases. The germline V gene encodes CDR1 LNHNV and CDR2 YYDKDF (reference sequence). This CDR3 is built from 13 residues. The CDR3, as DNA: TGTGCCACCAGCTCGGGACAGCTCACTGAAGCTTTCTTT. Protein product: CATSSGQLTEAFF.

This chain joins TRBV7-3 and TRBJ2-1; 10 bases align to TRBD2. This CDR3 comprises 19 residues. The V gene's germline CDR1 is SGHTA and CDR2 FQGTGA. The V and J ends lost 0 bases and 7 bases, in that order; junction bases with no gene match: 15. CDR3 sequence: CASSLTGPGASGGLNEQFF. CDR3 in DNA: TGTGCCAGCAGCTTAACAGGGCCTGGGGCTAGCGGGGGCCTAAATGAGCAGTTCTTC.

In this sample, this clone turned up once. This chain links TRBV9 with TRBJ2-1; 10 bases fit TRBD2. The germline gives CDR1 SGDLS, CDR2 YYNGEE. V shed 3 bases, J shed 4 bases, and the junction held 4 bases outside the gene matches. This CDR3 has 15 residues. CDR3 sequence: CASSATSGVYNEQFF. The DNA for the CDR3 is TGTGCCAGCAGCGCCACTAGCGGGGTTTACAATGAGCAGTTCTTC.

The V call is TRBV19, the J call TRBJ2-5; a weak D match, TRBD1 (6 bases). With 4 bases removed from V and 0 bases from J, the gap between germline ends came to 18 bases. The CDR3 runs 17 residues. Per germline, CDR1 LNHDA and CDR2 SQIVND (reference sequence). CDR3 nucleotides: TGTGCCAGTAGTAGAGGTGGTGGGACATCGTACCAAGAGACCCAGTACTTC. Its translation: CASSRGGGTSYQETQYF.

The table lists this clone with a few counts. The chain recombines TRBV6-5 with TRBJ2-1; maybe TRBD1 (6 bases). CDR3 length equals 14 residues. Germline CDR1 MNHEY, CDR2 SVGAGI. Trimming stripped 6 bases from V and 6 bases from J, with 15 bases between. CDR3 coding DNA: TGTGCCAGCAGACCCCAACAGGGCCGCAATGAGCAGTTCTTC. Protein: CASRPQQGRNEQFF.

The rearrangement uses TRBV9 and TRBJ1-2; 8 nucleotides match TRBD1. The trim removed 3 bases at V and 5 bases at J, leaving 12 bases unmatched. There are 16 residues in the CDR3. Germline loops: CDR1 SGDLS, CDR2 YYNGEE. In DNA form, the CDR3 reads TGTGCCAGCAGCGCGAGGGGGACAGGAAATCTTTATGGCTACACCTTC. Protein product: CASSARGTGNLYGYTF.

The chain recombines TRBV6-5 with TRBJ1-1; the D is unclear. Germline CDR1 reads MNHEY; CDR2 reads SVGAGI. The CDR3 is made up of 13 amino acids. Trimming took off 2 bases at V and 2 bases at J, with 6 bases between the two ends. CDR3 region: CASSYGKNTEAFF. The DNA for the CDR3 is TGTGCCAGCAGTTACGGCAAAAACACTGAAGCTTTCTTT.

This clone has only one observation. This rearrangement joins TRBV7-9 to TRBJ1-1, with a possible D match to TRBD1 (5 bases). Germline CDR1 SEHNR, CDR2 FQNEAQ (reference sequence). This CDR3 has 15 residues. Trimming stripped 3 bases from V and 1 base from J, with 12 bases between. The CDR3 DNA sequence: TGTGCCAGCAGCTTGTACGGACAAGCGAACACTGAAGCTTTCTTT. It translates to CASSLYGQANTEAFF.

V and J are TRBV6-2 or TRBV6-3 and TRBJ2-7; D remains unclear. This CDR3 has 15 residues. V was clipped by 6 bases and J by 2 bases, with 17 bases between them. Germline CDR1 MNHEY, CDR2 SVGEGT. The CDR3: CASSKVRASPYEQYF. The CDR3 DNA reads TGTGCCAGCAGCAAAGTTCGCGCCTCACCCTACGAGCAGTACTTC.

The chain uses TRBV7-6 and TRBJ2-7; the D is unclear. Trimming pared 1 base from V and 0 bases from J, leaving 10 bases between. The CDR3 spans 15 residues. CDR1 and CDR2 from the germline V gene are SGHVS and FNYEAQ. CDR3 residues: CASSLEAQPSYEQYF. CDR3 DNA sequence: TGTGCCAGCAGCTTAGAAGCCCAACCCTCCTACGAGCAGTACTTC.

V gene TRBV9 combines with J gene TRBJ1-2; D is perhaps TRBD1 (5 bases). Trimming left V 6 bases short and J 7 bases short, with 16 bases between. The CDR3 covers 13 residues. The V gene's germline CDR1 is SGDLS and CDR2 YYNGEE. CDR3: CASTQTGGRGYTF. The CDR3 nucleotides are TGTGCCAGCACCCAGACGGGGGGTCGTGGCTACACCTTC. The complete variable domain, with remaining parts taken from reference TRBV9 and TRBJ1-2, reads DSGVTQTPKHLITATGQRVTLRCSPRSGDLSVYWYQQSLDQGLQFLIQYYNGEERAKGNILERFSAQQFPDLHSELNLSSLELGDSALYFCASTQTGGRGYTFGSGTRLTVV.

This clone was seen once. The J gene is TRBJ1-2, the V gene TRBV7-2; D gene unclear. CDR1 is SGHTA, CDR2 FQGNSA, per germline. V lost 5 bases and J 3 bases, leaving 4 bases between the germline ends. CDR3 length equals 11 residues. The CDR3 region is CASSDYYGYTF. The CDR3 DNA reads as TGTGCCAGCAGCGACTACTATGGCTACACCTTC.

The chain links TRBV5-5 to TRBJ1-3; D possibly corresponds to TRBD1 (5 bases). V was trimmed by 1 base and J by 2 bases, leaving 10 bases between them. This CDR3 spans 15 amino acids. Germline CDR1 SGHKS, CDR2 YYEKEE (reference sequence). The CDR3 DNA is TGTGCCAGCAGCTTGTTGGCAGGGCCTGGAAACACCATATATTTT. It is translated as CASSLLAGPGNTIYF.

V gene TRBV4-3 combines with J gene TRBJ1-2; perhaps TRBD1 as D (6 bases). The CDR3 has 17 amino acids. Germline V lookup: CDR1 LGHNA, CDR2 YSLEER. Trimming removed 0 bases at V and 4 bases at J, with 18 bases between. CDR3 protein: CASSQDSAQGRVYGYTF. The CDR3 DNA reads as TGCGCCAGCAGCCAAGATAGTGCCCAGGGGAGGGTCTATGGCTACACCTTC.

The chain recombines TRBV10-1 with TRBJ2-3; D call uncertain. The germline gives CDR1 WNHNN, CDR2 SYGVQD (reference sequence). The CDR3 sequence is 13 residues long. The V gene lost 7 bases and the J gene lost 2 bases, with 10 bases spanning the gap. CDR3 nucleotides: TGCGCCAGCAAGAAAGAGTTCACAGATACGCAGTATTTT. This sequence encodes CASKKEFTDTQYF.

The CDR3 DNA is TGTGCCAGCAGCCGGTCTGAGGGCCCTAATGAAAAACTGTTTTTT. It is translated as CASSRSEGPNEKLFF. The genes are TRBV7-9 and TRBJ1-4; no reliable D call. The germline gives CDR1 SEHNR, CDR2 FQNEAQ (reference sequence). Trimming shortened V by 5 bases and J by 3 bases, and 13 bases separated the two germline ends. This CDR3 spans 15 amino acids.

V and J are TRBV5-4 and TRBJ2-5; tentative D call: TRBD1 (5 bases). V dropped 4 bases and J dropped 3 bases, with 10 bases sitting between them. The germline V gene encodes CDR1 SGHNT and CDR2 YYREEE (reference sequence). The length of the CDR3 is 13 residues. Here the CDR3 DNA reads TGTGCCAGCAGCACACAGGATAAAGAGACCCAGTACTTC. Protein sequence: CASSTQDKETQYF.

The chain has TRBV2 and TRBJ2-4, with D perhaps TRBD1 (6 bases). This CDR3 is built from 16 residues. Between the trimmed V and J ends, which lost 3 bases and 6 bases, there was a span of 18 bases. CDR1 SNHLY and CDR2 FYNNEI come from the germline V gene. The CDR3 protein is CASSDQAAGAVNIQYF. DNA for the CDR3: TGTGCCAGCAGTGATCAAGCAGCAGGGGCCGTAAACATTCAGTACTTC.

CDR3: CASSFFSGGREQFF. CDR3 DNA: TGTGCCAGCAGCTTTTTTTCGGGGGGCAGGGAGCAGTTCTTC. V usage is TRBV5-4 and J usage is TRBJ2-1; D is perhaps TRBD2 (7 bases). Trimming pared 2 bases from V and 10 bases from J, leaving 16 bases between. The CDR3 sequence is 14 residues long. Per the germline V gene, CDR1 is SGHNT and CDR2 is YYREEE (reference sequence).